The present T cell receptor beta chain was sequenced within a study of T cell repertoires in cytomegalovirus infection. The trim removed 4 bases at V and 9 bases at J, leaving 9 bases unmatched. CDR1 is SGHTA, CDR2 FQGNSA, per germline. This CDR3 is 15 amino acids long. TCRdb passed the reads through MiXCR, listing each CDR3 protein once. The data contain 110,000 to 150,000 distinct CDR3 sequences, approximately 5.9% of them singletons. In its sample, this clonotype was seen many times. The sequence came from a human donor in good health (CMV status not recorded). Some clones in this sample may be carry-over from other donors' samples. The sequenced material came from PBMCs. The chain combines TRBV7-2 with TRBJ2-1, with TRBD2 matching over 10 bases. The CDR3 sequence: CASSSSGGAHSEQFF. The DNA for the CDR3 is TGTGCCAGCAGCTCAAGCGGGGGGGCCCATAGTGAGCAGTTCTTC.